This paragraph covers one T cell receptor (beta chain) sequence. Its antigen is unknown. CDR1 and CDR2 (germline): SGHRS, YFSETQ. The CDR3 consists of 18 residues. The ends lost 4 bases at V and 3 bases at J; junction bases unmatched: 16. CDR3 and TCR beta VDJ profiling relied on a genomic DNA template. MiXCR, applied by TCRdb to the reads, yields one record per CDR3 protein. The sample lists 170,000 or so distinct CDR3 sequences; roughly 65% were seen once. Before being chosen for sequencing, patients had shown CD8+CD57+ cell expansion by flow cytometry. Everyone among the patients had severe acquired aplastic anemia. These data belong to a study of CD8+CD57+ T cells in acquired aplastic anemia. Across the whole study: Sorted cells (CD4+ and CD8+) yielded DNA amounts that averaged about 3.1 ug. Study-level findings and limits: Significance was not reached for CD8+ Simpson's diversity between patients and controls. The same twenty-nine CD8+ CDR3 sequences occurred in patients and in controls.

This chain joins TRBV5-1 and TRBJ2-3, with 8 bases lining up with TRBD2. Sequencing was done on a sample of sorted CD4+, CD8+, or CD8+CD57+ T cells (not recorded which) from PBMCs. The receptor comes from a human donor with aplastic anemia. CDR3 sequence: CASSQGPSGLGGTDTQYF. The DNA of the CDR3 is TGCGCCAGCAGCCAAGGGCCTAGCGGGCTCGGAGGGACAGATACGCAGTATTTT.